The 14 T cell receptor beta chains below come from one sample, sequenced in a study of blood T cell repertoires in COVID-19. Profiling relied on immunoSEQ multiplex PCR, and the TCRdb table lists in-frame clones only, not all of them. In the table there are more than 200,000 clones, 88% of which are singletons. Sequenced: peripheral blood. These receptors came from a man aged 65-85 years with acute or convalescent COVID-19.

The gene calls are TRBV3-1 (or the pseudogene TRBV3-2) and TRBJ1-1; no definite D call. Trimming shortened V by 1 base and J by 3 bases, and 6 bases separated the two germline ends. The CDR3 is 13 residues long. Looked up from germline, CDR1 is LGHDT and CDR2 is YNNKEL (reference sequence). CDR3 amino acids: CASSQAPDTEAFF. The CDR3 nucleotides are TGTGCCAGCAGCCAAGCTCCGGACACTGAAGCTTTCTTT.

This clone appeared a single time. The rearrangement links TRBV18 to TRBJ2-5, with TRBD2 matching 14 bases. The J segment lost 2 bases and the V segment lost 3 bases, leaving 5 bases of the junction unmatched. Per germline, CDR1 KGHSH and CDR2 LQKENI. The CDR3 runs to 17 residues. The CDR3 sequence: CASSPPRLAGGQETQYF. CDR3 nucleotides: TGTGCCAGCTCACCGCCCCGACTAGCGGGAGGGCAAGAGACCCAGTACTTC.

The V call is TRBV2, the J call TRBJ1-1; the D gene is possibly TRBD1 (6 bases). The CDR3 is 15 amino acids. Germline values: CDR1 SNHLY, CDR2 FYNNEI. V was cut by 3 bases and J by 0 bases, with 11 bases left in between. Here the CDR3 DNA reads TGTGCCAGCAGTGATAGGGGGGGAGTGAACACTGAAGCTTTCTTT. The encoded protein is CASSDRGGVNTEAFF.

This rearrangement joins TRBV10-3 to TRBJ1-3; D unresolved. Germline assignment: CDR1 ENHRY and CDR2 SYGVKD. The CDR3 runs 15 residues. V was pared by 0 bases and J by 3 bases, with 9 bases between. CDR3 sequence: CAISESVGYGNTIYF. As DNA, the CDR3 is TGTGCCATCAGTGAGTCCGTCGGGTATGGAAACACCATATATTTT.

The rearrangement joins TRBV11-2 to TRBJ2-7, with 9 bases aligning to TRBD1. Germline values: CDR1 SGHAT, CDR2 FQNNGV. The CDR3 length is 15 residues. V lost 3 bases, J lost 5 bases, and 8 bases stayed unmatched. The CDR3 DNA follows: TGTGCCAGCAGCTTCCGATGGGGACAGGGACACGAGCAGTACTTC. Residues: CASSFRWGQGHEQYF.

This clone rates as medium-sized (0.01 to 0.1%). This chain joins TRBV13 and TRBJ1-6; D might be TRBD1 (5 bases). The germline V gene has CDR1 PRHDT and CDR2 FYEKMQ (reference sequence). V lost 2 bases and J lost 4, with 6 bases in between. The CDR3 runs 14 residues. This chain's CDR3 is CASSLQGYNSPLHF. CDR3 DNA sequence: TGTGCCAGCAGCTTACAGGGATATAATTCACCCCTCCACTTT.

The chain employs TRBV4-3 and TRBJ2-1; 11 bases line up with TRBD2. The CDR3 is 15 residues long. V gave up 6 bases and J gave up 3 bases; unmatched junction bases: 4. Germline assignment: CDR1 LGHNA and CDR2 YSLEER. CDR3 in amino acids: CASRKGLADYNEQFF. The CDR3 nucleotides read TGCGCCAGCAGGAAGGGACTAGCGGACTACAATGAGCAGTTCTTC.

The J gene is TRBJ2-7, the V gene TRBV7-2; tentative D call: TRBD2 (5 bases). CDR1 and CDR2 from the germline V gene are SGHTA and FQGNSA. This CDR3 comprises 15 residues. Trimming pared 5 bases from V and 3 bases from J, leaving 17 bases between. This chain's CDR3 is CASSPPGILYYEQYF. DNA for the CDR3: TGTGCCAGCAGCCCACCGGGGATCTTATACTACGAGCAGTACTTC.

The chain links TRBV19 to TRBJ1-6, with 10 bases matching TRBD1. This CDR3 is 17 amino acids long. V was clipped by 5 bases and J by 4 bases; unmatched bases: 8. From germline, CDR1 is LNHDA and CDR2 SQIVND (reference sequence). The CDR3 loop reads CASSPRQGAVYNSPLHF. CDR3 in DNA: TGTGCCAGTAGTCCCCGACAGGGGGCAGTTTATAATTCACCCCTCCACTTT. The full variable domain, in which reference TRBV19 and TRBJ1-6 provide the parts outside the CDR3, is DGGITQSPKYLFRKEGQNVTLSCEQNLNHDAMYWYRQDPGQGLRLIYYSQIVNDFQKGDIAEGYSVSREKKESFPLTVTSAQKNPTAFYLCASSPRQGAVYNSPLHFGNGTRLTVT.

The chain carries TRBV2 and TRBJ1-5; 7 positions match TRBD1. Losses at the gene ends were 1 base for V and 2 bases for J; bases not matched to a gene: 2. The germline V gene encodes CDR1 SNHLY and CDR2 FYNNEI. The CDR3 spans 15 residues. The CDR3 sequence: CASSEGGTGNQPQHF. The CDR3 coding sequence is TGTGCCAGCAGTGAAGGAGGGACAGGCAATCAGCCCCAGCATTTT.

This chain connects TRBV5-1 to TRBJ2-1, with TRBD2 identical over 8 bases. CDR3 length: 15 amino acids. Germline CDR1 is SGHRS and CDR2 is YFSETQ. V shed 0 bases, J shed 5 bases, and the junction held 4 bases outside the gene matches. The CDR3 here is CASSLGQRENNEQFF. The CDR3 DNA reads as TGCGCCAGCAGCTTGGGGCAGCGGGAGAACAATGAGCAGTTCTTC.

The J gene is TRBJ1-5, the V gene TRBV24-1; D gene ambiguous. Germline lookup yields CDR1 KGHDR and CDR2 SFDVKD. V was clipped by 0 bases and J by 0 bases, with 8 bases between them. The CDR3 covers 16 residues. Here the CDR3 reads CATSDLPYYSNQPQHF. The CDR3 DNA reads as TGTGCCACCAGTGATTTGCCTTATTATAGCAATCAGCCCCAGCATTTT.

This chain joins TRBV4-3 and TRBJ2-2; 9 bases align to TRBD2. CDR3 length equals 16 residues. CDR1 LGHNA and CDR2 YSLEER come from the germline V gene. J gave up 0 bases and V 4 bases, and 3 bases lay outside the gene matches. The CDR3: CASSPVAGANTGELFF. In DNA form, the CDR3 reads TGCGCCAGCAGCCCCGTAGCGGGAGCGAACACCGGGGAGCTGTTTTTT.

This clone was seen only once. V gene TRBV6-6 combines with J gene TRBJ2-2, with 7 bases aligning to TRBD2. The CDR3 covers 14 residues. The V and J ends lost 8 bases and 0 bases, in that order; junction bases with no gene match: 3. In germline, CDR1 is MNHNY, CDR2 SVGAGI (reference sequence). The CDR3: CASGSGSNTGELFF. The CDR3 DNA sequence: TGTGCCAGCGGTAGCGGGTCGAACACCGGGGAGCTGTTTTTT.